A selection of T cell receptor beta chains follows, all from one sample in a study of blood T cell repertoires in COVID-19. Sequencing used immunoSEQ multiplex PCR; TCRdb keeps in-frame clones, though not all of them. The sample contains fewer than 350,000 clones, 85% of which appear only once. The specimen was PBMCs or T cells enriched from blood (not recorded which). The receptors originated from a woman aged 45 to 65 who had recovered from COVID-19. The CDR3 runs from the conserved cysteine through the conserved F or W. Fields, in order: D gene, clone size, CDR3 length, V gene, J gene, CDR3 DNA, CDR3 protein. The D gene is left open where the match is weak. Where a row states a size, it is once, few, many or the class of an expanded clone; other rows omit it.

-,-,16,TRBV6-1,TRBJ2-7,TGTGCCAGCAGTGGACCCGGGGTAGCGGAAACCTACGAGCAGTACTTC,CASSGPGVAETYEQYF
-,few,14,TRBV6-6,TRBJ1-1,TGTGCCAGCACTAAGGGGGGGGTGAACACTGAAGCTTTCTTT,CASTKGGVNTEAFF
TRBD1,-,12,TRBV6-5,TRBJ2-7,TGTGCCAGCAGTTATACAGGGGACGAGCAGTACTTC,CASSYTGDEQYF
-,-,14,TRBV15,TRBJ2-5,TGTGCCACCAGCAGAGACTCGAGAGAAGAGACCCAGTACTTC,CATSRDSREETQYF
TRBD1,-,18,TRBV30,TRBJ1-6,TGTGCCTGGAGTGTATCTGGGACAGGGGTGGTGGGGAATTCACCCCTCCACTTT,CAWSVSGTGVVGNSPLHF
-,-,14,TRBV7-2,TRBJ1-5,TGTGCCAGCTCCCTGTCGAGTAGCAATCAGCCCCAGCATTTT,CASSLSSSNQPQHF
-,-,13,TRBV27,TRBJ2-1,TGTGCCAGCAGTCTGAGCTCCTACAATGAGCAGTTCTTC,CASSLSSYNEQFF
-,-,14,TRBV5-1,TRBJ1-6,TGCGCCAGCAGCACCAGGGAGGGAAATTCACCCCTCCACTTT,CASSTREGNSPLHF
TRBD1,-,16,TRBV18,TRBJ1-1,TGTGCCAGCTCACCATCTCAGGGACAGGGGGGCACTGAAGCTTTCTTT,CASSPSQGQGGTEAFF
-,-,13,TRBV30,TRBJ2-7,TGTGCCTGGAGTGTATTTGGGTTCGGGGAGCAGTACTTC,CAWSVFGFGEQYF
TRBD1,-,17,TRBV7-9,TRBJ2-7,TGTGCCAGCAGCCCCTACCCTCCGGGACAGGGATCCTACGAGCAGTACTTC,CASSPYPPGQGSYEQYF
-,-,12,TRBV10-3,TRBJ2-7,TGTGCCATCAGTGACAACTCCTACGAGCAGTACTTC,CAISDNSYEQYF
-,-,15,TRBV7-9,TRBJ1-1,TGTGCCAGCAGCTTAGCGCAGGGGACGAACACTGAAGCTTTCTTT,CASSLAQGTNTEAFF
-,-,20,TRBV21-1,TRBJ1-3,TGTGCCAGCAGCAAAACAACGGGGACAGGGGCCTACAGCTCTGGAAACACCATATATTTT,CASSKTTGTGAYSSGNTIYF
TRBD2,-,14,TRBV2,TRBJ2-7,TGTGCCAGCAGTAGCGGGGGGGCCTCCTACGAGCAGTACTTC,CASSSGGASYEQYF
TRBD1,-,14,TRBV7-9,TRBJ1-2,TGTGCCCTTGAGTCACAGGGGGCCTACTATGGCTACACCTTC,CALESQGAYYGYTF
-,-,13,TRBV12-3/TRBV12-4,TRBJ1-5,TGTGCCAGCAGTTTCCGCCCCGGGCAGCCCCAGCATTTT,CASSFRPGQPQHF
-,-,13,TRBV30,TRBJ1-6,TGTGCCTGGATGGCGGGTTTCGGGTCACCCCTCCACTTT,CAWMAGFGSPLHF
TRBD1,-,15,TRBV4-1,TRBJ1-5,TGCGCCAGCAGCCAAGAGGTTACAGGGGATCAGCCCCAGCATTTT,CASSQEVTGDQPQHF
TRBD1,-,13,TRBV30,TRBJ1-1,TGTGCCTGGAGTAGGACAGGGGGCACTGAAGCTTTCTTT,CAWSRTGGTEAFF
TRBD1,once,14,TRBV27,TRBJ1-1,TGTGCCAGCAGGGAGTCGACAGGGGCGGACGAGGCTTTCTTT,CASRESTGADEAFF
-,-,14,TRBV5-1,TRBJ1-2,TGCGCCAGCAGCCCCGACGGGGGGGCGAGGGGCTACACCTTC,CASSPDGGARGYTF
TRBD2,-,15,TRBV7-9,TRBJ2-7,TGTGCCAGCAGCCTCCTTGCGGGAGTTTCCTACGAGCAGTACTTC,CASSLLAGVSYEQYF
-,-,14,TRBV27,TRBJ2-5,TGTGCCAGCAGTTTCAACAGGCTGGGCGAGACCCAGTACTTC,CASSFNRLGETQYF
TRBD1,-,16,TRBV4-2,TRBJ1-4,TGTGCCAGCAGCCAAGATACGCAGGGGGCTACTGAAAAACTGTTTTTT,CASSQDTQGATEKLFF
-,-,16,TRBV7-9,TRBJ2-4,TGTGCCAGCAGCTCCCGCCCAGGGGAAGCCAAAAACATTCAGTACTTC,CASSSRPGEAKNIQYF
TRBD1,-,18,TRBV28,TRBJ1-5,TGTGCCAGCAGTTTAAGACAGGGCCTCCTGGGGGGCAATCAGCCCCAGCATTTT,CASSLRQGLLGGNQPQHF
-,-,13,TRBV19,TRBJ2-2,TGTGCCAGTTATAATCCGGTCACCGGGGAGCTGTTTTTT,CASYNPVTGELFF
TRBD2,few,15,TRBV10-3,TRBJ2-1,TGTGCCATCAGTGAGGGGGGGGGCTCCTACAATGAGCAGTTCTTC,CAISEGGGSYNEQFF
-,-,13,TRBV19,TRBJ2-5,TGTGCCAGTGGAAACCAGGGTTCAGAGACCCAGTACTTC,CASGNQGSETQYF
TRBD2,-,18,TRBV19,TRBJ2-6,TGTGCCAGTAGTATGGGACTAGCGGGGGGCCCTGGGGCCAACGTCCTGACTTTC,CASSMGLAGGPGANVLTF
-,-,15,TRBV3-1/TRBV3-2,TRBJ1-5,TGTGCCAGCAGCCAAGATCCCCAGAACAATCAGCCCCAGCATTTT,CASSQDPQNNQPQHF
-,-,14,TRBV7-8,TRBJ1-1,TGTGCCAGCAGCCGAGACGGGGGGAACACTGAAGCTTTCTTT,CASSRDGGNTEAFF